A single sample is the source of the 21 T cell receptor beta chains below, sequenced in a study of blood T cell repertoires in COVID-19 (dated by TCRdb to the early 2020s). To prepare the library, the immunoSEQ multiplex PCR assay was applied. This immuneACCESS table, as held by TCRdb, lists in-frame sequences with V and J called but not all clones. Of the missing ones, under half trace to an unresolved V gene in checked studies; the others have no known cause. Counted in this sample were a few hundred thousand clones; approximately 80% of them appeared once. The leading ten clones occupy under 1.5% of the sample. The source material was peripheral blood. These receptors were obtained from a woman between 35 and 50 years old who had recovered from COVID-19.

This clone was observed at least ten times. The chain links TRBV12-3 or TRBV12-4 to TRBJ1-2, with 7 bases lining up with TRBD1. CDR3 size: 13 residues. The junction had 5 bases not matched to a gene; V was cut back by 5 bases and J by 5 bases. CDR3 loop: CASSPGTVYGYTF. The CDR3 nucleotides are TGTGCCAGCAGTCCCGGGACAGTATATGGCTACACCTTC.

CDR3 in amino acids: CASSFGVRGGETQYF. CDR3 sequence (DNA): TGTGCCAGCAGCTTTGGAGTGCGGGGGGGAGAGACCCAGTACTTC. This chain uses TRBV11-2 with TRBJ2-5; 9 bases line up with TRBD2. There are 15 residues in the CDR3. Trimming took 3 bases from V and 4 from J; bases not matched to a gene: 6. The germline gives CDR1 SGHAT, CDR2 FQNNGV.

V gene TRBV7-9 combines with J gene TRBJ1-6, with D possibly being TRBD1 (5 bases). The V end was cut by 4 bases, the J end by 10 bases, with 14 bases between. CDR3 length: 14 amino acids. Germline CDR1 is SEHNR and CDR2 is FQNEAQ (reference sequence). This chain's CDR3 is CASSSQEIESPLHF. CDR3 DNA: TGTGCCAGCAGCTCACAGGAAATTGAGTCACCCCTCCACTTT.

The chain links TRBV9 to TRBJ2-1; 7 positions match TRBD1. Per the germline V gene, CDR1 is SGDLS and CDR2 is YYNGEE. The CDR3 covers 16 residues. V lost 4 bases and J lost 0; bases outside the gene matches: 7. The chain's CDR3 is CASSPTGSTSYNEQFF. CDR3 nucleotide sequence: TGTGCCAGCAGCCCGACAGGGTCCACCTCCTACAATGAGCAGTTCTTC.

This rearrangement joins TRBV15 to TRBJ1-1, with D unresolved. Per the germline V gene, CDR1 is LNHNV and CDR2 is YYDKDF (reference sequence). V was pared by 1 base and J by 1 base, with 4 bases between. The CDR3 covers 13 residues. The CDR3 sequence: CATSRVGNTEAFF. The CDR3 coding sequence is TGTGCCACCAGCAGAGTCGGGAACACTGAAGCTTTCTTT.

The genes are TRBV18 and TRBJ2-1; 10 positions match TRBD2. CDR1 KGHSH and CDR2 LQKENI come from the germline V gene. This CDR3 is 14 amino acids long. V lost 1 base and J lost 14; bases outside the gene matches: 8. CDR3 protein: CASSPQERGGAKFF. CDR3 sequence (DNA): TGTGCCAGCTCACCACAGGAGCGGGGGGGGGCCAAGTTCTTC.

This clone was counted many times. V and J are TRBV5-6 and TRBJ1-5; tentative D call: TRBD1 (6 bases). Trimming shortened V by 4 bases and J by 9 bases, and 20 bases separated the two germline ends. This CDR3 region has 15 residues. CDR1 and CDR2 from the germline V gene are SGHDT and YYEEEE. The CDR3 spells CASSLGMTGDRPQHF. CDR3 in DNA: TGTGCCAGCAGCCTAGGGATGACAGGTGATCGGCCCCAGCATTTT.

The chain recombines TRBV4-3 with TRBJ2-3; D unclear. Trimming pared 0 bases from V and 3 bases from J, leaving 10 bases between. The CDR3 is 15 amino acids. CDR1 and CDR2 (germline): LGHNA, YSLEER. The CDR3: CASSQEYRETDTQYF. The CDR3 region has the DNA TGCGCCAGCAGCCAAGAGTACAGAGAGACAGATACGCAGTATTTT.

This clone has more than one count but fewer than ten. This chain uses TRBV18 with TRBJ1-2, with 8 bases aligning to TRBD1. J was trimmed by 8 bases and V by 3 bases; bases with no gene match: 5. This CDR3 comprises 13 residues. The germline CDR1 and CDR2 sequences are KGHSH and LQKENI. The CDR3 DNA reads TGTGCCAGCTCACCGGGACAGGATATAGGCTACACCTTC. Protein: CASSPGQDIGYTF.

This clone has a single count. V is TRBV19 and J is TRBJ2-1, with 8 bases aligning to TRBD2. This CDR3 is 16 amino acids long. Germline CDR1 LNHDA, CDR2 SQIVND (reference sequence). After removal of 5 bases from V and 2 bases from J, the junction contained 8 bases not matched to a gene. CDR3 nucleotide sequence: TGTGCCAGTAGTGCGCTAACTAGCGGACCCTACAATGAGCAGTTCTTC. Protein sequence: CASSALTSGPYNEQFF.

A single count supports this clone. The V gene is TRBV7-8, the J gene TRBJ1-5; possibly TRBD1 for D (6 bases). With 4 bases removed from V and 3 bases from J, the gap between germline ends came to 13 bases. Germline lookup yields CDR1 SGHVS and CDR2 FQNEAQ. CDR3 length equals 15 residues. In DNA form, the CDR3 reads TGTGCCAGCAGCTCGCTACAGGGTTCCAATCAGCCCCAGCATTTT. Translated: CASSSLQGSNQPQHF. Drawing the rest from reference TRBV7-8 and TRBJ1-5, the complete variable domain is GAGVSQSPRYKVAKRGQDVALRCDPISGHVSLFWYQQALGQGPEFLTYFQNEAQLDKSGLPSDRFFAERPEGSVSTLKIQRTQQEDSAVYLCASSSLQGSNQPQHFGDGTRLSIL.

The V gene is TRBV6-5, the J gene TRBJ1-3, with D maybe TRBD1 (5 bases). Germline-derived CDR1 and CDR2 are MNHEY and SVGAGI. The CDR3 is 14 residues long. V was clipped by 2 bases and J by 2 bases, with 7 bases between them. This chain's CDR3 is CASSYGTTGNTIYF. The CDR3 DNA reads TGTGCCAGCAGTTACGGGACTACTGGAAACACCATATATTTT.

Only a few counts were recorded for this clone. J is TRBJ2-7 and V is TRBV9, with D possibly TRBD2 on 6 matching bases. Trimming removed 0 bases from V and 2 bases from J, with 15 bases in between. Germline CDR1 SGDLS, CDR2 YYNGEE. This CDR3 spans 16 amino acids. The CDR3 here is CASSVGVQGLPYEQYF. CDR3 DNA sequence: TGTGCCAGCAGCGTAGGGGTGCAGGGACTTCCCTACGAGCAGTACTTC.

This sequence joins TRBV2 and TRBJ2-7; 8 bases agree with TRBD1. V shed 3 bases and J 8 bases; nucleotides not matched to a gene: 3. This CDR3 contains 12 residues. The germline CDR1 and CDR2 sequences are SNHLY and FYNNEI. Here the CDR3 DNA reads TGTGCCAGCAGTGATGGACAGGGCAAGCAGTACTTC. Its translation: CASSDGQGKQYF. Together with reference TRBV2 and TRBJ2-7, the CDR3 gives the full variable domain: EPEVTQTPSHQVTQMGQEVILRCVPISNHLYFYWYRQILGQKVEFLVSFYNNEISEKSEIFDDQFSVERPDGSNFTLKIRSTKLEDSAMYFCASSDGQGKQYFGPGTRLTVT.

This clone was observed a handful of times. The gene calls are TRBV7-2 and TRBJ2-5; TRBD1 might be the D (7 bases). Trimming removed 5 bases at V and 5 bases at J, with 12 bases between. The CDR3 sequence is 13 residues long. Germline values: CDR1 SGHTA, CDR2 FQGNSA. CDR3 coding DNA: TGTGCCAGCAGCCAGGGGGGCTCCGAGACCCAGTACTTC. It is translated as CASSQGGSETQYF. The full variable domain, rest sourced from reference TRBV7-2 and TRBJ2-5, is GAGVSQSPSNKVTEKGKDVELRCDPISGHTALYWYRQSLGQGLEFLIYFQGNSAPDKSGLPSDRFSAERTGGSVSTLTIQRTQQEDSAVYLCASSQGGSETQYFGPGTRLLVL.

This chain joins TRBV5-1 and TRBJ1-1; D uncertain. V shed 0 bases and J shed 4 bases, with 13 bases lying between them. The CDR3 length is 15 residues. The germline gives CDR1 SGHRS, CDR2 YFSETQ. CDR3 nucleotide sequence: TGCGCCAGCAGCTTGGTTCCGGGGTCGGGCACTGAAGCTTTCTTT. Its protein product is CASSLVPGSGTEAFF.

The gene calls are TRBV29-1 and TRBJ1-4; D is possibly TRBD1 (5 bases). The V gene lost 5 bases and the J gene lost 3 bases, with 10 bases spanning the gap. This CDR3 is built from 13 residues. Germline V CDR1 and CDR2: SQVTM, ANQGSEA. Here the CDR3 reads CSVRGASNEKLFF. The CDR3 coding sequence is TGCAGCGTTAGGGGTGCTTCTAATGAAAAACTGTTTTTT.

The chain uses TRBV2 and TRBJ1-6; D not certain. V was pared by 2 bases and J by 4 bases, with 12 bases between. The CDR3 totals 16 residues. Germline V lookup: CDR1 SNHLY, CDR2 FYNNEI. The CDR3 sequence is CASSESFQNYNSPLHF. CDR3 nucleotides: TGTGCCAGCAGTGAATCATTTCAGAATTATAATTCACCCCTCCACTTT. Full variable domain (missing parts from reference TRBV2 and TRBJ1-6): EPEVTQTPSHQVTQMGQEVILRCVPISNHLYFYWYRQILGQKVEFLVSFYNNEISEKSEIFDDQFSVERPDGSNFTLKIRSTKLEDSAMYFCASSESFQNYNSPLHFGNGTRLTVT.

The CDR3 sequence: CASSKELTGGDGYTF. The CDR3 DNA reads as TGTGCCAGCAGTAAGGAATTAACAGGGGGCGATGGCTACACCTTC. This chain connects TRBV6-5 to TRBJ1-2, with 9 bases lining up with TRBD1. V dropped 5 bases and J dropped 6; count of bases not matched to a gene: 10. The length of the CDR3 is 15 residues. The germline V gene has CDR1 MNHEY and CDR2 SVGAGI.

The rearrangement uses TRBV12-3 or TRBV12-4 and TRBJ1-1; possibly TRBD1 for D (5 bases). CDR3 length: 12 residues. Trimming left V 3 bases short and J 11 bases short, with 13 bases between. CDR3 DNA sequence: TGTGCCAGCAGTTTTTCTTCAGGGTGGGCTTTCTTT. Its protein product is CASSFSSGWAFF.

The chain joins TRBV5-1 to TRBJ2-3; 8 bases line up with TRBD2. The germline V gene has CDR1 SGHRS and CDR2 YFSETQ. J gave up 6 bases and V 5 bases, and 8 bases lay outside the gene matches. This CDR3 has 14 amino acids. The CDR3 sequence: CASSFGLAWDTQYF. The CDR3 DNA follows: TGCGCCAGCAGTTTTGGACTAGCTTGGGATACGCAGTATTTT. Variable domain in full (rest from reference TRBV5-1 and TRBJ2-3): KAGVTQTPRYLIKTRGQQVTLSCSPISGHRSVSWYQQTPGQGLQFLFEYFSETQRNKGNFPGRFSGRQFSNSRSEMNVSTLELGDSALYLCASSFGLAWDTQYFGPGTRLTVL.